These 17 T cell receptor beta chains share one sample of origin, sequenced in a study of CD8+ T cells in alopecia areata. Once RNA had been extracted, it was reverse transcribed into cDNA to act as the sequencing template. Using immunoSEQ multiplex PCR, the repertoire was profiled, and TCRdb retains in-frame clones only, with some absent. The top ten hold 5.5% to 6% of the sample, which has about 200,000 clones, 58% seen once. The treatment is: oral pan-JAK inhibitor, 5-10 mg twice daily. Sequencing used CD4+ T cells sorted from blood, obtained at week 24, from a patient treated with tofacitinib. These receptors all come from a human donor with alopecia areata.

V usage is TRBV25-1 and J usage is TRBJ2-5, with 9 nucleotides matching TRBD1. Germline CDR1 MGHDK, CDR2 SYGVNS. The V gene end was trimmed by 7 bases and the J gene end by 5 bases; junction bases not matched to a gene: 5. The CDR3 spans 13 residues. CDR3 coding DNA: TGTGCCAGCAACAGGGGGCACGGGGAGACCCAGTACTTC. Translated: CASNRGHGETQYF.

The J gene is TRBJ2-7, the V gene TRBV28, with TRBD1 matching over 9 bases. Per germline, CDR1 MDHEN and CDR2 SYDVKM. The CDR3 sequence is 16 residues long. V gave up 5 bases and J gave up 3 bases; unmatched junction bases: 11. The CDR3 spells CASSPPYGQGIYEQYF. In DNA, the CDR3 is TGTGCCAGCAGTCCCCCTTACGGACAGGGGATCTACGAGCAGTACTTC.

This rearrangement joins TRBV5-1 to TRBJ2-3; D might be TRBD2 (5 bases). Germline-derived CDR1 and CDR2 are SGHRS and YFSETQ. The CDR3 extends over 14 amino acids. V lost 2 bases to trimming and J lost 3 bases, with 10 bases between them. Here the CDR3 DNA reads TGCGCCAGCAGCTTCCCAGAGGGTACAGATACGCAGTATTTT. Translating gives CASSFPEGTDTQYF.

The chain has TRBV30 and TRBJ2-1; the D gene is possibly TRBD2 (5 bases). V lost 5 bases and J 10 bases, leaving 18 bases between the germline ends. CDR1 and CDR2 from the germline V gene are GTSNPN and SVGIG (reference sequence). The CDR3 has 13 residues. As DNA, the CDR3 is TGTGCCTGGGTTGAGACAAGAGGCGGGGAGCAGTTCTTC. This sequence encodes CAWVETRGGEQFF.

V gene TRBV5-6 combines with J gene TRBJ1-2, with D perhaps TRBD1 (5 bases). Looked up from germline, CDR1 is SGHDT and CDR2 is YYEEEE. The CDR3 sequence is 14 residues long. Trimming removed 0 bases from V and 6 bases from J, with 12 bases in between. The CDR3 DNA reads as TGTGCCAGCAGCTTGGACAGGCCCCTCCATGGCTACACCTTC. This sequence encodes CASSLDRPLHGYTF.

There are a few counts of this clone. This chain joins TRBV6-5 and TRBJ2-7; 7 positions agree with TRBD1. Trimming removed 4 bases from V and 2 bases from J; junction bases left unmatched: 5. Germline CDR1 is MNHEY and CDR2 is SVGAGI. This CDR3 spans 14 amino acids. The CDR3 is CASSSRQGPYEQYF. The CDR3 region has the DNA TGTGCCAGCAGTTCTCGACAGGGCCCCTACGAGCAGTACTTC.

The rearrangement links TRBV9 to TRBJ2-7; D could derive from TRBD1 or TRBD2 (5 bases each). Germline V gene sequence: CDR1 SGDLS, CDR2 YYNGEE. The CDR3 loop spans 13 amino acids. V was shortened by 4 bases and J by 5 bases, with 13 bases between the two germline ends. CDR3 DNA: TGTGCCAGCAGCCTCAGTTCGGGGCACGAGCAGTACTTC. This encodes CASSLSSGHEQYF.

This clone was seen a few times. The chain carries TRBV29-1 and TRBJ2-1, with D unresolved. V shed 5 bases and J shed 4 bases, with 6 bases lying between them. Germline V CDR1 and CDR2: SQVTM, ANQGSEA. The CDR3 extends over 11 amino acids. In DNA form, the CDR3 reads TGCAGCGTTCGCGAATACAATGAGCAGTTCTTC. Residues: CSVREYNEQFF.

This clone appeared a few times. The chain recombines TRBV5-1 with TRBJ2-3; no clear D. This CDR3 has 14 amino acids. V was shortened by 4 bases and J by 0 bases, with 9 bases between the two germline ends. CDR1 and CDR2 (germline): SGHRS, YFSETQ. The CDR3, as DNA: TGCGCCAGCAGCGCGACCAAGAGCACAGATACGCAGTATTTT. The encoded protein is CASSATKSTDTQYF. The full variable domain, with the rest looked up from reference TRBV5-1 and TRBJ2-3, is KAGVTQTPRYLIKTRGQQVTLSCSPISGHRSVSWYQQTPGQGLQFLFEYFSETQRNKGNFPGRFSGRQFSNSRSEMNVSTLELGDSALYLCASSATKSTDTQYFGPGTRLTVL.

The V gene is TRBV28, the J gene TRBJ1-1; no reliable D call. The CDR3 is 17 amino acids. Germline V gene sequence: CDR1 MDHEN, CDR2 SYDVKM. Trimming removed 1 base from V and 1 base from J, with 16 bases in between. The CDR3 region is CASSLSLFYVPNTEAFF. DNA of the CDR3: TGTGCCAGCAGTTTATCGCTCTTTTACGTGCCGAACACTGAAGCTTTCTTT. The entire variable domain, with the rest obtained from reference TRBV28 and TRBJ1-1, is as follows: DVKVTQSSRYLVKRTGEKVFLECVQDMDHENMFWYRQDPGLGLRLIYFSYDVKMKEKGDIPEGYSVSREKKERFSLILESASTNQTSMYLCASSLSLFYVPNTEAFFGQGTRLTVV.

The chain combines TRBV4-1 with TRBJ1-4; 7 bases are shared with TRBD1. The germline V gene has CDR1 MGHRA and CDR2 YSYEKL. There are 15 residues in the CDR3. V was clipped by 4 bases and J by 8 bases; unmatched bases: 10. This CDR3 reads CASSLTDRAYEKLFF. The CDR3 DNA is TGCGCCAGCAGCCTTACTGACAGGGCGTACGAAAAACTGTTTTTT.

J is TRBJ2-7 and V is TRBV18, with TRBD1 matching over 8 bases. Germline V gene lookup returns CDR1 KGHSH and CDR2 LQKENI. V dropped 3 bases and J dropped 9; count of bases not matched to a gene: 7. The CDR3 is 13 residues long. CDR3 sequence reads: CASSPPTGDGQYF. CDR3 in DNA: TGTGCCAGCTCACCCCCGACAGGGGATGGGCAGTACTTC.

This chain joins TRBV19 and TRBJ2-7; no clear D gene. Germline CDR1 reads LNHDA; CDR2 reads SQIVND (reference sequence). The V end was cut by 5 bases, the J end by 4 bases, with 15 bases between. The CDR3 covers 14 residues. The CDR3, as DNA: TGTGCCAGTAGTCCAATCGAAAGGCGTTACGAGCAGTACTTC. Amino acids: CASSPIERRYEQYF.

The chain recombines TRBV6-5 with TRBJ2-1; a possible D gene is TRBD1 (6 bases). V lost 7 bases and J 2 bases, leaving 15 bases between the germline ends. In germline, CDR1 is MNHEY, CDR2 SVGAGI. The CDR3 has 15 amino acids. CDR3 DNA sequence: TGTGCCAGCAAGCCACAGGGTACGCCCTACAATGAGCAGTTCTTC. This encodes CASKPQGTPYNEQFF.

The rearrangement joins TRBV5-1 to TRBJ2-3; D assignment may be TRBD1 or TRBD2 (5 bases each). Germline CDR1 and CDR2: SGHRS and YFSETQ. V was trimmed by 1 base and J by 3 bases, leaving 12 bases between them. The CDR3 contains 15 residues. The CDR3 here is CASSLLGTPTDTQYF. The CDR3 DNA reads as TGCGCCAGCAGCTTGTTAGGGACGCCTACAGATACGCAGTATTTT.

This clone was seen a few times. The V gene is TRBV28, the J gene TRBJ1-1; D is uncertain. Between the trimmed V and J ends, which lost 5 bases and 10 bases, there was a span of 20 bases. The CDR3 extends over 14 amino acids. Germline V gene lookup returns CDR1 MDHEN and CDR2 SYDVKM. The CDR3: CASSPPGGRVRAFF. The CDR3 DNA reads TGTGCCAGCAGTCCCCCGGGAGGGCGTGTGAGAGCTTTCTTT.

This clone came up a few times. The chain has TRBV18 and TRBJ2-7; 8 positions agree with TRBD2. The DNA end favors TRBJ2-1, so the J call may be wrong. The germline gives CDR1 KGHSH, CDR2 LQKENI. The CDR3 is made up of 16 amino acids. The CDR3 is CASSPIPGGRSNEQFF. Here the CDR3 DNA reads TGTGCCAGCTCACCTATTCCGGGAGGGAGGAGCAATGAGCAGTTCTTC.